These 9 T cell receptor beta chains share one sample of origin, sequenced in a study of CD8+ T cells in alopecia areata. Extracted RNA was reverse transcribed, and the resulting cDNA served as sequencing template. Profiled with immunoSEQ multiplex PCR; TCRdb holds only in-frame clones, not every one. The sample holds about 2,200 clones, and no clone turns up only once. Cutaneous lymph node cells were pooled, and they were sorted using CD4, CD8alpha, NKG2D, NKG2ACE and other markers. Sample: CD8+ T cells sorted from a lymph node. These receptors were taken from a C3H/HeJ mouse with alopecia areata. MHC haplotype here: H2-k.

This clone was detected a few times. Gene names and germline refer to mouse. The CDR3 goes on 4 residues after the read ends, and that part is filled in from the germline J gene. The chain is built from TRBV31 and TRBJ2-4; the D gene is possibly TRBD2 (5 bases). Trimming pared 2 bases from V and 1 base from J, leaving 10 bases between. This CDR3 comprises 14 residues. Germline V gives CDR1 GKSSPN, CDR2 SITVG. The sequenced CDR3 bases are TGTGCCTGGAGTACTCGGACTCGTCAAAAC. Amino acids: CAWSTRTRQN. The complete CDR3 protein is CAWSTRTRQNTLYF.

By sample share, this clone is medium-sized (0.01 to 0.1%). Gene and germline names: mouse. The read gets to within 4 residues of the CDR3 end, and the germline J gene fills in the rest. The chain combines TRBV1 with TRBJ2-1, with D perhaps TRBD1 (7 bases). CDR1 is NSQYPW and CDR2 is LRSPGD in the germline V gene (reference sequence). CDR3 length: 16 amino acids. The V gene lost 2 bases and the J gene lost 4 bases, with 15 bases spanning the gap. CDR3 bases read: TGCACCTGCAGTGCAATGGGAGGGGGCAGTTATGCT. Amino acid sequence: CTCSAMGGGSYA. The complete CDR3 sequence is CTCSAMGGGSYAEQFF.

As concerns this clone: Mouse germline and gene names are used. The CDR3 end falls 4 residues outside the read, so it is completed with the germline J gene. The V gene is TRBV13-1, the J gene TRBJ2-3, with D possibly TRBD2 on 5 matching bases. Germline assignment: CDR1 NSHNY and CDR2 SYGAGN. The CDR3 is made up of 15 amino acids. V was clipped by 3 bases and J by 1 base, with 12 bases between them. The DNA read from the CDR3 is TGTGCCAGCAGTGTGGGTGGTGGGGGTGCAGAA. It yields the protein CASSVGGGGAE. The entire CDR3 protein reads CASSVGGGGAETLYF.

This clone was detected many times. The genes and germline here are from mouse. The read halts 4 residues ahead of the CDR3 end, with the missing end drawn from the germline J gene. The J gene is TRBJ2-7, the V gene TRBV1; D is possibly TRBD1 (6 bases). Trimming cost V 0 bases and J 2 bases, with 11 bases left between them. The CDR3 length is 15 residues. The germline gives CDR1 NSQYPW, CDR2 LRSPGD (reference sequence). CDR3 in amino acids: CTCSADAAGAYEQYF. CDR3 DNA (partial): TGCACCTGCAGTGCAGATGCGGCAGGGGCCTAT.

This clone was counted at least ten times. Gene names denote mouse genes. The CDR3 end falls 4 residues outside the read, so it is completed with the germline J gene. The chain carries TRBV13-3 and TRBJ2-1; a possible D gene is TRBD1 (6 bases). V gave up 3 bases and J gave up 1 base, with 11 bases separating them. Germline lookup yields CDR1 NNHDY and CDR2 SYVADS. The CDR3 is 15 amino acids. The CDR3 region is CASSAPGQNYAEQFF. Partial CDR3 DNA: TGTGCCAGCAGTGCACCGGGACAAAACTATGCT.

This clone showed up just a few times. One end of the junction fails to match germline, which may point to a read error. Mouse germline and gene names are used. The read terminates 4 residues ahead of where the CDR3 ends, so the germline J gene completes it. The chain is built from TRBV13-2 and TRBJ1-1, with D perhaps TRBD1 (5 bases). This CDR3 contains 14 residues. Germline CDR1 reads NNHNN; CDR2 reads SYGAGS (reference sequence). The CDR3 here is CASSEGLGGREVFF. Incomplete CDR3 DNA: TGTGCCAGCAGTGAGGGACTGGGGGGGAGA.

This clone occurred many times. Genes here carry mouse names. From the germline J gene comes the end of the CDR3, since the read stops 4 residues before it. This chain joins TRBV13-2 and TRBJ2-5; 8 nucleotides line up with TRBD1. This CDR3 region has 13 residues. From germline, CDR1 is NNHNN and CDR2 SYGAGS (reference sequence). CDR3 loop: CASGLRGRDTQYF. The sequenced part of the CDR3 DNA is TGTGCCAGCGGTCTCAGGGGGCGGGAC.

This clone has a count of ten or more. The gene names given are mouse names. The CDR3 end lies 4 residues beyond the end of the read and is filled in from the germline J gene. The chain employs TRBV16 and TRBJ2-1, with 7 bases lining up with TRBD2. The junction had 3 bases not matched to a gene; V was cut back by 3 bases and J by 4 bases. This CDR3 spans 14 amino acids. Germline-derived CDR1 and CDR2 are SGHSA and FRNQAP. This CDR3 reads CASSFGGGYAEQFF. The sequenced part of the CDR3 DNA is TGTGCAAGCAGCTTCGGGGGGGGGTATGCT.

With regard to this clone: Each gene name is a mouse one. Coverage ceases 4 residues before the CDR3 finishes, and the germline J gene fills in the end. The chain has TRBV1 and TRBJ2-5; 7 nucleotides line up with TRBD2. The CDR3 covers 15 residues. Germline trimming cut 0 bases from V and 3 bases from J; bases unmatched to any gene: 3. Germline assignment: CDR1 NSQYPW and CDR2 LRSPGD (reference sequence). The CDR3 here is CTCSADPGGQDTQYF. The DNA read from the CDR3 is TGCACCTGCAGTGCAGATCCGGGGGGGCAAGAC.